This T cell receptor beta chain comes out of a study of T cell changes during pregnancy in multiple sclerosis (dated by TCRdb to between 2019 and 2020). About the study as a whole: The study looked at changes in the T cell repertoire across pregnancy in women with multiple sclerosis.

A word on this clone: What antigen it recognizes has not been identified. Base-call qualities are not available, and no considerably larger clone is one nucleotide away.

The library was obtained by the immunoSEQ multiplex PCR assay. This is the immuneACCESS table as TCRdb keeps it, with only in-frame sequences that have V and J called. A part of the clones is gone; compared with another copy, unresolved V genes explain less than half, and the rest is unexplained. Across this sample there are about 44,000 clones, with roughly 90% seen only once. The top ten constitute 0.7% of the sample. V is shortened by 3 bases, J by 4 bases, and the region joining them spans 15 bases. The germline V gene (reference sequence) gives CDR1 as LNHDA and CDR2 as SQIVND. The CDR3 goes from the cysteine to the phenylalanine over 15 residues. Just the 45-base CDR3 DNA is kept, in frame starting at base 1.

The V gene is TRBV19 and the J gene is TRBJ2-5; TRBD2 is a weak D gene call, 6 bases matching. This sample comprised CD4+ T cells from peripheral blood mononuclear cells, obtained before pregnancy. This TCR came from a female donor with multiple sclerosis, enrolled in a pregnancy study. The CDR3 region: CASSIMRGAGETQYF. The nucleotide sequence is given as TGTGCCAGTAGTATTATGCGGGGCGCGGGAGAGACCCAGTACTTC.